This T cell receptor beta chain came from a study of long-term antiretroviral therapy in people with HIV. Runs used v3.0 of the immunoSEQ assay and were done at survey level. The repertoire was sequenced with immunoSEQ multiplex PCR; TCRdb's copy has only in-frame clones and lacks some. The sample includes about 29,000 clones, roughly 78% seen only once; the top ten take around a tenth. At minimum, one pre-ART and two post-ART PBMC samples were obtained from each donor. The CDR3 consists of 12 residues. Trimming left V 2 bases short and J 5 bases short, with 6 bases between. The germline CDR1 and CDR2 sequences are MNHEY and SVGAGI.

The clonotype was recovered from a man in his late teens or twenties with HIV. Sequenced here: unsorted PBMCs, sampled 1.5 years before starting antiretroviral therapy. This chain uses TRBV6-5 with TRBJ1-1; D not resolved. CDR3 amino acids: CASSYGETEAFF. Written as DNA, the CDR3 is TGTGCCAGCAGTTACGGGGAAACTGAAGCTTTCTTT.